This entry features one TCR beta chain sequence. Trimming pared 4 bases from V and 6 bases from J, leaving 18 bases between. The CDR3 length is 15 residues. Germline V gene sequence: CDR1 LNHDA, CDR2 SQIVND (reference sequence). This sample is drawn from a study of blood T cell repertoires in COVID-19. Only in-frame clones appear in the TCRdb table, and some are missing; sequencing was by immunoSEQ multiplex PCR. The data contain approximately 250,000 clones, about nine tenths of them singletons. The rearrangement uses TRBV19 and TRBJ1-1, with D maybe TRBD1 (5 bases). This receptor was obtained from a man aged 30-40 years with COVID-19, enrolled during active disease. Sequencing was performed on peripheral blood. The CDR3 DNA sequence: TGTGCCAGTAGTACTCTGGCTACAGGTGGCGCTGAAGCTTTCTTT. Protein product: CASSTLATGGAEAFF.